This TCR beta chain originates from a study of cytomegalovirus exposure and HLA in healthy donors (dated by TCRdb to between 2016 and 2019). Notes on the research overall: An earlier analysis of 587 of the donors reported approximately 290 Gb of sequence data and approximately 110 million unique TCR beta sequences from some 180 million T cells. Approximately 310 gigabases of sequencing data and around 80 million unique TCR sequences made up an early release that covered fewer than 650 HLA-typed donors. Among the approximately 400 genotyped donors, approximately 81% belonged to the genetic ancestry cluster associated with self-reported Caucasian donors. The aim of the study was to test whether cataloging public T cell receptors could identify signatures of past pathogen exposure. Using immunosequencing, the study profiled T cell repertoires from around 670 subjects and related those repertoires to cytomegalovirus serostatus. Along with the approximately 700-subject first cohort, a separate validation cohort of around 120 different subjects was used. To predict cytomegalovirus infection status, the study combined high-throughput TCR immunosequencing, statistical association of individual TCRs with disease status, and machine learning. To study patterns of TCR occurrence, a later analysis re-analyzed previously published TCR beta repertoires from 650 to 750 donors and added high-resolution HLA genotyping. The later analysis used no new phenotypic data to find candidate immune exposures, relying instead on TCR beta sequences and their occurrence across donors. An earlier analysis of 587 of the donors used high-throughput TCR beta sequencing to judge whether each TCR beta V gene segment behaved as functional or pseudogenic. Donor age, sex, ethnicity and CMV serostatus were collected together with the repertoire data. Genome-wide SNP genotypes for about 55% of the roughly 670 donors were used in a later genetic analysis, which treated that subset as a discovery cohort. Every repertoire in the discovery cohort had been generated on one and the same sequencing platform. Class I and class II HLA loci were covered by the typing at four-digit resolution. Typing coverage differed by locus: A, B, C, DRB1 and DQB1 were typed in about 620-640 donors, DQA1 in 522, DPA1 in around 600, and DPB1 in 472. Roughly five DR-DQ haplotypes were handled as single units for association and clustering because linkage in the cohort was strong. Among 398 genotyped donors of the cohort, an average of 235,054 unique TCR beta nucleotide sequences were sequenced per donor, 15% to 20% of them non-productive.

Turning to this clone: This receptor's antigen is unknown. Base quality data are lacking; no much larger clone is found one base away.

Overall study results and their limits: A later analysis associated 16,951 TCR beta sequences with specific HLA alleles at a false discovery rate of 0.05. Strong co-occurrence of HLA alleles, especially DR and DQ, made assigning TCR associations to individual alleles difficult. The earlier analysis of approximately 590 of the donors excluded around 17 rarely observed V segments, including chromosome 9 orphons, because counts were too low. Only TCR beta chains were sequenced in this cohort, and the absence of alpha or paired-chain data limited detectable features. According to a later analysis, most CMV-associated TCR beta chains appeared to be HLA-restricted, and the HLA associations seemed to be driven largely by CMV exposure. A cluster of highly shared sequence variants was judged likely to be a technical artifact of the sequencing pipeline. Linkage disequilibrium might explain the correlated functional status among segregating V segments, but an unknown experimental factor could not be excluded. A further reported finding was that TCR beta sequences accurately predicted the HLA-A and HLA-B alleles for most subjects in the first cohort. According to a later analysis, TCR association rates differed among HLA loci, with DRB1 alleles showing the most associated TCRs and HLA-C alleles showing the fewest. For the cohort, immune exposure information was limited to CMV serostatus. In a later genetic analysis, fewer N-insertions in productive TCRs were reported among donors in an Asian-associated ancestry cluster than the 666-donor mean. Some IMGT-functional V segments, including TRBV6-2 and TRBV6-3, could not be distinguished by the 87-base-pair reads and were therefore excluded. A later genetic analysis associated a missense DCLRE1C variant with V-gene and J-gene trimming of TCR beta chains, and an independent cohort replicated the association. Cytomegalovirus status was reported to be diagnosed by the classifier with high specificity and sensitivity in both the original and validation cohorts. The study gave a list of 150 to 200 TCR beta chains associated with cytomegalovirus. A few of the identified cytomegalovirus-associated TCR beta chains were confirmed in vitro to be specific for cytomegalovirus antigens. HLA typing was unavailable for some donors at each locus, so association tests used only the typed subset. A later analysis found that HLA-associated TCR beta chains were more clonally expanded and had lower generation probabilities than equally common non-associated chains. Most TCR sequences were observed very rarely across donors, whereas some public TCRs were present in many individuals. In an earlier analysis of 587 of the donors, most TCR beta V segments were observed in productive rearrangements about 87% or about 30% of the time, broadly matching IMGT annotations. The authors suggested that the approach could potentially be generalized to other disease states and immunological phenotypes. The presence/absence analyses assumed that sequencing depth was roughly uniform across donors, and that assumption may not be true. In a later analysis, several top co-occurrence clusters were reported to appear linked to parvovirus B19, influenza, CMV and Epstein-Barr virus.

Library method: the immunoSEQ multiplex PCR assay. A mixture of 60 forward primers for TCR Vbeta segments and 13 reverse primers for TCR Jbeta segments was used in the multiplex PCR. Amplification of the CDR3 region of rearranged TCR beta genes was performed with a multiplex PCR assay on genomic DNA. The Illumina HiSeq System was used to sequence the amplified TCR beta libraries as 87-base-pair reads. Concerning the study's data processing: A later analysis counted some 80 million unique TCR beta chains across the roughly 700 repertoires, and some 11 million of these chains were shared by at least two donors. Raw reads were error-corrected and collapsed into unique sequences by a nearest-neighbor algorithm in which closely related sequences were merged to remove PCR and sequencing errors. V, D and J gene segments were assigned by aligning CDR3 sequences to IMGT reference sequences. For a sequence to be retained, a match of at least six nucleotides was required to both a V gene segment and a J gene segment. A rearrangement counted as productive if the CDR3 had no stop codons and remained in frame with V and J, and every other rearrangement counted as non-productive. CDR3 was defined by IMGT convention, running from the second conserved V-encoded cysteine to the conserved J-encoded phenylalanine. The earlier analysis of 587 of the donors excluded sequences that lacked an unambiguous match to a single V gene segment. An earlier analysis of a few hundred of the donors classified V segments as functional when productive rearrangements were above 56.7% and as segregating when the standard deviation between donors was above 5%. A statistical classification framework was developed to diagnose cytomegalovirus status using the catalog of TCR beta chain sequences. A later analysis assigned V and J genes by comparing TCR nucleotide sequences with IMGT/GENE-DB human TR gene sequences. Using the TCRdist pipeline, a later analysis assigned CDR3 sequences along with most-parsimonious VDJ recombination scenarios. In a later analysis, each TCR beta chain was defined by its CDR3 amino acid sequence together with its V-gene family, and reads lacking a unique V-gene family were excluded. A later analysis removed several hundred highly shared, low-generation-probability nucleotide sequences to deal with suspected cross-contamination and a sequencing artifact. In a later analysis, a clonal expansion index for each public chain was calculated from normalized within-repertoire ranks of inferred template counts. In a later analysis, generation probabilities were computed using a VDJ recombination model fitted to out-of-frame rearrangements, and the results were checked against IGoR. A later analysis scored TCR-TCR, TCR-HLA and TCR-CMV co-occurrence with hypergeometric tests, applying a repertoire-size bias correction to TCR pairs. A later analysis estimated false discovery rates by permuting HLA or CMV assignments 20 times. In a later analysis, co-occurring TCRs were grouped using DBSCAN, and TCRdist sequence similarity was added for clustering within HLA-allele-positive subsets. For co-occurrence clustering, repertoires with fewer than 30,000 or more than 120,000 public chains were excluded, along with a handful of repertoires with anomalous nucleotide sharing. TCRdb mirrors the immuneACCESS table, restricted to in-frame sequences. Some clones are absent from its copies; in checked studies, under half trace to an unresolved V gene, and the reason for the others is unknown. The V and J calls and clone size were taken over from that table, and D and trimming were inferred from the DNA. The sample data list under 200,000 clones, and about 78% of these were observed just once. 2.4% of the sample rests with the top ten.

The germline V gene sets CDR1 to SGHDT and CDR2 to YYEEEE. Clipping removes 1 base from V and 0 bases from J, with 10 as the unmatched junction base count. The CDR3 measures 19 amino acids from cysteine to phenylalanine. Only the CDR3 DNA stays, 57 bases, in frame from base 1. The cohort comprised around 690 healthy bone marrow donors. At the time of sampling, every cohort member was nominally healthy, though immune exposures that went unrecorded were likely present. The donor tested CMV seronegative and was one of the 352 seronegative cohort members. Every donor gave a peripheral blood sample, and the peripheral blood mononuclear cells from that sample were used for TCR beta sequencing. The Qiagen DNeasy Blood Extraction Kit was used to extract genomic DNA from the blood cell samples.

The sequence derives from a man in his 60s in good health and CMV-seronegative. Sequencing used PBMCs. The V gene is TRBV5-6 and the J gene is TRBJ2-6, and TRBD1 matches 7 of the central bases. The sequence in DNA is TGTGCCAGCAGCTTGTTAAATAGGGGGCTGTACTCTGGGGCCAACGTCCTGACTTTC. It translates as CASSLLNRGLYSGANVLTF.